The 21 T cell receptor beta chains reported below all come from one sample, sequenced in a study of shared clonotypes between healthy human individuals. Repertoires were generated with immunoSEQ multiplex PCR, while TCRdb's copy carries only in-frame clones and drops some. The sample yields 470,000 or so clones, more than 75% seen once. Input material: PBMCs. These TCRs come from a woman in her 40s in good health. Some clones in this sample may be carry-over from other donors' samples.

This clone was counted a single time. The chain links TRBV6-5 to TRBJ1-4; tentative D call: TRBD1 (6 bases). The CDR3 is made up of 15 amino acids. Deletions cut 1 base from V and 3 bases from J, with 9 bases between. Germline-derived CDR1 and CDR2 are MNHEY and SVGAGI. DNA of the CDR3: TGTGCCAGCAGTTACTACGGGGGGCCTAATGAAAAACTGTTTTTT. It encodes CASSYYGGPNEKLFF.

The V and J genes are TRBV28 and TRBJ1-5, with 7 bases matching TRBD1. CDR1 is MDHEN and CDR2 is SYDVKM in the germline V gene. This CDR3 spans 17 amino acids. V was pared by 3 bases and J by 6 bases, with 14 bases of the junction left unmatched. The CDR3, as DNA: TGTGCCAGCAGTTTGGGGAGGGGGCCGAAATTTAGTCAGCCCCAGCATTTT. This gives the protein CASSLGRGPKFSQPQHF.

The chain combines TRBV5-4 with TRBJ2-1; TRBD2 agrees at 7 bases. CDR1 and CDR2 from the germline V gene are SGHNT and YYREEE (reference sequence). The CDR3 totals 15 residues. Germline trimming cut 2 bases from V and 1 base from J; bases unmatched to any gene: 3. The CDR3, as DNA: TGTGCCAGCAGCTTCCTGGGGGGGTCCTACAATGAGCAGTTCTTC. As protein: CASSFLGGSYNEQFF.

The V and J genes are TRBV6-6 and TRBJ2-1; the match to TRBD2 covers 7 bases. Germline V lookup: CDR1 MNHNY, CDR2 SVGAGI (reference sequence). V trimming: 5 bases; J trimming: 14 bases; junction bases outside the gene matches: 9. There are 12 residues in the CDR3. CDR3 DNA: TGTGCCAGCAGTCCCCAACTAGCGTGGGAGTTCTTC. This encodes CASSPQLAWEFF.

This sequence joins TRBV10-3 and TRBJ2-1; the D call may be TRBD1 or TRBD2 (5 bases each). Trimming shortened V by 9 bases and J by 6 bases, and 18 bases separated the two germline ends. The CDR3 runs 14 residues. The germline V gene encodes CDR1 ENHRY and CDR2 SYGVKD. Here the CDR3 reads CAIRDASNSNEQFF. In DNA, the CDR3 is TGTGCCATAAGGGACGCCAGCAACAGCAATGAGCAGTTCTTC.

The chain has TRBV30 and TRBJ2-7, with TRBD1 as a possible D gene (6 bases). This CDR3 is built from 15 residues. Trimming pared 4 bases from V and 0 bases from J, leaving 16 bases between. CDR1 and CDR2 from the germline V gene are GTSNPN and SVGIG (reference sequence). The CDR3 DNA reads TGTGCCTGGAATCTCCCCAGGGGCGCCTCCTACGAGCAGTACTTC. Its protein is CAWNLPRGASYEQYF.

The J gene is TRBJ2-3, the V gene TRBV10-2; 11 bases fit TRBD2. V lost 6 bases to trimming and J lost 8 bases; unmatched junction nucleotides: 7. The CDR3 contains 14 residues. Germline assignment: CDR1 WSHSY and CDR2 SAAADI. The CDR3 nucleotides are TGCGCCAGCAGACAACTAGCGGGAGTACGTACGCAGTATTTT. It translates to CASRQLAGVRTQYF.

This clone showed up just a few times. The chain uses TRBV7-9 and TRBJ1-1; 7 nucleotides agree with TRBD1. This CDR3 spans 13 amino acids. V trimming: 6 bases; J trimming: 1 base; junction bases outside the gene matches: 2. Germline values: CDR1 SEHNR, CDR2 FQNEAQ (reference sequence). CDR3 in amino acids: CASRGQWNTEAFF. The CDR3 nucleotides read TGTGCCAGCAGGGGACAGTGGAACACTGAAGCTTTCTTT.

This sequence joins TRBV5-1 and TRBJ2-2; TRBD1 might be the D (6 bases). Germline CDR1 reads SGHRS; CDR2 reads YFSETQ. V dropped 1 base and J dropped 6 bases, with 10 bases sitting between them. CDR3 length equals 14 residues. Here the CDR3 DNA reads TGCGCCAGCAGCTTGCAGGACAGCGCCGGGGAGCTGTTTTTT. It translates to CASSLQDSAGELFF. The variable domain in full, completed from reference TRBV5-1 and TRBJ2-2, reads KAGVTQTPRYLIKTRGQQVTLSCSPISGHRSVSWYQQTPGQGLQFLFEYFSETQRNKGNFPGRFSGRQFSNSRSEMNVSTLELGDSALYLCASSLQDSAGELFFGEGSRLTVL.

With respect to this clone: This same CDR3 is encoded by further DNA sequences in the sample. V and J are TRBV4-2 and TRBJ1-1; no firm D call. Germline V lookup: CDR1 LGHNA, CDR2 YNFKEQ. Trimming removed 2 bases from V and 5 bases from J, with 15 bases in between. The CDR3 is made up of 15 amino acids. CDR3 DNA sequence: TGTGCCAGCAGCCAACCCTCAACAGAAAATACTGAAGCTTTCTTT. Translation gives CASSQPSTENTEAFF.

CDR3 sequence: CASRMGVEGNYEQYF. DNA of the CDR3: TGTGCCAGCAGGATGGGAGTGGAGGGCAACTACGAGCAGTACTTC. The chain is built from TRBV7-9 and TRBJ2-7; a weak D match, TRBD2 (6 bases). CDR1 and CDR2 from the germline V gene are SEHNR and FQNEAQ (reference sequence). V was shortened by 6 bases and J by 3 bases, with 18 bases between the two germline ends. This CDR3 has 15 residues.

The chain combines TRBV9 with TRBJ1-1, with D uncertain. V was trimmed by 0 bases and J by 5 bases, leaving 8 bases between them. The CDR3 has 13 amino acids. Germline CDR1 SGDLS, CDR2 YYNGEE. The CDR3 region has the DNA TGTGCCAGCAGCGTAGCCCCAGAAACTGAAGCTTTCTTT. It translates to CASSVAPETEAFF.

V gene TRBV4-1 combines with J gene TRBJ2-1, with 13 positions matching TRBD2. The CDR3 is made up of 17 amino acids. Germline values: CDR1 MGHRA, CDR2 YSYEKL. V dropped 3 bases and J dropped 8; count of bases not matched to a gene: 10. The CDR3 here is CASSHDRLAGGWYEQFF. The CDR3 DNA follows: TGCGCCAGCAGCCATGATAGACTAGCGGGAGGTTGGTATGAGCAGTTCTTC.

As concerns this clone: Possible read error: a much larger clone is one base away. This chain uses TRBV2 with TRBJ2-3, with TRBD2 as a possible D gene (5 bases). V dropped 4 bases and J dropped 4 bases, with 12 bases sitting between them. CDR3 size: 14 residues. The V gene's germline CDR1 is SNHLY and CDR2 FYNNEI. This CDR3 is CASSVEGRSDTQYF. CDR3 sequence (DNA): TGTGCCAGCAGTGTTGAGGGCCGCTCAGATACGCAGTATTTT. The variable domain in full, completed from reference TRBV2 and TRBJ2-3, reads EPEVTQTPSHQVTQMGQEVILRCVPISNHLYFYWYRQILGQKVEFLVSFYNNEISEKSEIFDDQFSVERPDGSNFTLKIRSTKLEDSAMYFCASSVEGRSDTQYFGPGTRLTVL.

The rearrangement links TRBV27 to TRBJ2-7; the match to TRBD2 covers 10 bases. This CDR3 contains 15 residues. CDR1 MNHEY and CDR2 SMNVEV come from the germline V gene (reference sequence). V lost 1 base to trimming and J lost 1 base; unmatched junction nucleotides: 1. The CDR3 sequence: CASSLLAGGSYEQYF. Written as DNA, the CDR3 is TGTGCCAGCAGTTTATTAGCGGGAGGATCCTACGAGCAGTACTTC.

V and J are TRBV4-2 and TRBJ2-1, with TRBD2 matching over 8 bases. Germline-derived CDR1 and CDR2 are LGHNA and YNFKEQ. CDR3 length: 15 residues. With V trimmed by 3 bases and J by 2 bases, 3 bases remained unmatched. The CDR3 protein is CASSHTSGAYNEQFF. DNA of the CDR3: TGTGCCAGCAGCCACACTAGCGGAGCCTACAATGAGCAGTTCTTC.

This chain joins TRBV6-6 and TRBJ1-4; TRBD1 is a possible D gene (6 bases). Trimming took 2 bases from V and 8 from J, leaving 18 bases between them. The CDR3 is 16 residues long. Germline V CDR1 and CDR2: MNHNY, SVGAGI (reference sequence). The CDR3 DNA reads TGTGCCAGCAGTTACGGCGAAACAGGGTACGAAGAAAAACTGTTTTTT. This translates into CASSYGETGYEEKLFF.

Concerning this clone itself: A much larger clone lies a single base off, so this may be a read error. The V gene is TRBV7-2, the J gene TRBJ1-5, with D perhaps matching TRBD1 (5 bases). The germline gives CDR1 SGHTA, CDR2 FQGNSA. The CDR3 runs to 15 residues. In nucleotides, the CDR3 is TGTGCCAGCAGCCCAAAGACCAGGGATGGTCAGCCCCATCATTTT. Amino acid sequence: CASSPKTRDGQPHHF.

The rearrangement uses TRBV7-6 and TRBJ2-5; maybe TRBD2 (5 bases). Trimming removed 4 bases from V and 0 bases from J, with 9 bases in between. This CDR3 contains 14 residues. Germline lookup yields CDR1 SGHVS and CDR2 FNYEAQ. CDR3 DNA: TGTGCCAGCAGCTCCCCGGGGTACCAAGAGACCCAGTACTTC. Amino acid sequence: CASSSPGYQETQYF.

V gene TRBV7-3 combines with J gene TRBJ2-2, with 9 bases that match TRBD1. The CDR3 length is 15 residues. Unmatched junction bases numbered 5, after V lost 4 bases and J lost 5 bases. Germline V gene sequence: CDR1 SGHTA, CDR2 FQGTGA. In DNA form, the CDR3 reads TGTGCCAGCAGCTCCGGGACAGGGAGGACCGGGGAGCTGTTTTTT. It translates to CASSSGTGRTGELFF.

This clone was picked up a small number of times. The rearrangement uses TRBV2 and TRBJ2-7, with 8 bases identical to TRBD2. Germline loops: CDR1 SNHLY, CDR2 FYNNEI. The trim removed 6 bases at V and 0 bases at J, leaving 7 bases unmatched. The CDR3 spans 15 residues. CDR3 residues: CASRASGGHSYEQYF. The CDR3 DNA reads as TGTGCCAGCAGAGCCTCGGGAGGGCACTCCTACGAGCAGTACTTC.